One sample yielded the 29 T cell receptor beta chains listed below, sequenced in a study of T cell changes during pregnancy in multiple sclerosis. Clones were read by immunoSEQ multiplex PCR, and TCRdb kept only the in-frame ones, dropping some. Here the sample spans fewer than 40,000 clones, approximately 90% being singletons. The input for sequencing was CD4+ T cells from peripheral blood mononuclear cells, taken in the third trimester of pregnancy. The receptor source for this set is a female donor with multiple sclerosis, enrolled in a pregnancy study.

V and J are TRBV27 and TRBJ2-3; D is perhaps TRBD2 (5 bases). There are 14 residues in the CDR3. The V end was cut by 3 bases, the J end by 2 bases, with 9 bases between. Germline loops: CDR1 MNHEY, CDR2 SMNVEV (reference sequence). This chain's CDR3 is CASSLSAATDTQYF. As DNA, the CDR3 is TGTGCCAGCAGTTTGTCAGCGGCCACAGATACGCAGTATTTT.

The chain combines TRBV5-1 with TRBJ2-5; 10 bases line up with TRBD2. V lost 0 bases and J lost 4; bases outside the gene matches: 6. This CDR3 is built from 16 residues. Germline CDR1 and CDR2: SGHRS and YFSETQ. The CDR3 nucleotides are TGCGCCAGCAGCTTGGAGCTAGCGGGAGCGGCAGAGACCCAGTACTTC. This gives the protein CASSLELAGAAETQYF. The whole variable domain, filled in from reference TRBV5-1 and TRBJ2-5, reads KAGVTQTPRYLIKTRGQQVTLSCSPISGHRSVSWYQQTPGQGLQFLFEYFSETQRNKGNFPGRFSGRQFSNSRSEMNVSTLELGDSALYLCASSLELAGAAETQYFGPGTRLLVL.

This rearrangement joins TRBV10-3 to TRBJ1-2; 9 bases align to TRBD1. Germline CDR1 and CDR2: ENHRY and SYGVKD. There are 14 residues in the CDR3. Trimming took 10 bases from V and 4 from J; bases not matched to a gene: 10. CDR3 sequence: CATVGQGYGYGYTF. For the CDR3, the DNA is TGTGCCACCGTGGGACAGGGATATGGCTATGGCTACACCTTC.

The CDR3 reads CASSFREGVRRGYTF. CDR3 nucleotides: TGTGCCAGCAGCTTTAGGGAGGGGGTTCGTAGGGGCTACACCTTC. The rearrangement links TRBV7-3 to TRBJ1-2; TRBD1 is a possible D gene (6 bases). The CDR3 runs to 15 residues. Germline V lookup: CDR1 SGHTA, CDR2 FQGTGA. Deletions cut 3 bases from V and 8 bases from J, with 19 bases between.

The CDR3 nucleotides read TGTGCCAGCAGTTTACGGAGCGTCGTCACAGATACGCAGTATTTT. This sequence encodes CASSLRSVVTDTQYF. V and J are TRBV27 and TRBJ2-3; the D is unclear. CDR3 length: 15 amino acids. Deletions cut 2 bases from V and 2 bases from J, with 11 bases between. Germline loops: CDR1 MNHEY, CDR2 SMNVEV (reference sequence).

This clone was seen once. This chain joins TRBV28 and TRBJ1-2, with TRBD1 identical over 8 bases. Germline CDR1 reads MDHEN; CDR2 reads SYDVKM. Trimming took 6 bases from V and 6 from J; bases not matched to a gene: 9. CDR3 length equals 14 residues. The CDR3 is CASSHRGFSNGYTF. DNA for the CDR3: TGTGCCAGCAGCCACAGGGGGTTTAGTAATGGCTACACCTTC.

This chain connects TRBV4-1 to TRBJ2-1, with 9 bases aligning to TRBD2. The germline V gene has CDR1 MGHRA and CDR2 YSYEKL. V was clipped by 3 bases and J by 0 bases; unmatched bases: 3. This CDR3 spans 16 amino acids. DNA of the CDR3: TGCGCCAGCAGCCATCCGGGACTAGCCTCCTACAATGAGCAGTTCTTC. Translating it yields CASSHPGLASYNEQFF.

This chain uses TRBV10-1 with TRBJ1-1, with 7 bases fitting TRBD1. Germline V gene data show CDR1 as WNHNN and CDR2 as SYGVQD (reference sequence). The CDR3 has 14 amino acids. V lost 0 bases, J lost 5 bases, and 3 bases stayed unmatched. CDR3 amino acids: CASSESTGVTEAFF. CDR3 nucleotide sequence: TGCGCCAGCAGTGAGTCTACAGGGGTAACTGAAGCTTTCTTT.

The rearrangement links TRBV7-6 to TRBJ2-5, with 9 positions matching TRBD2. The CDR3 totals 16 residues. Germline CDR1 is SGHVS and CDR2 is FNYEAQ. J was trimmed by 4 bases and V by 1 base; bases with no gene match: 7. CDR3 nucleotides: TGTGCCAGCAGCTTAGGTACAGCGGGAGGACGAGAGACCCAGTACTTC. Its protein is CASSLGTAGGRETQYF.

The chain joins TRBV28 to TRBJ2-5; tentative D call: TRBD2 (5 bases). CDR1 and CDR2 from the germline V gene are MDHEN and SYDVKM. The CDR3 length is 13 residues. V was pared by 4 bases and J by 5 bases, with 11 bases between. The CDR3 region has the DNA TGTGCCAGCAGTTCCTCGGGGTTGGAGACCCAGTACTTC. Translating gives CASSSSGLETQYF.

The V and J genes are TRBV2 and TRBJ1-5; D call uncertain. CDR1 is SNHLY, CDR2 FYNNEI, per germline. CDR3 length: 14 amino acids. Trimming pared 3 bases from V and 2 bases from J, leaving 8 bases between. The CDR3 spells CASSDRLRNQPQHF. The CDR3 coding sequence is TGTGCCAGCAGTGACAGGTTGCGCAATCAGCCCCAGCATTTT.

The rearrangement uses TRBV2 and TRBJ2-3; the D gene is possibly TRBD1 (6 bases). CDR3 size: 15 residues. Looked up from germline, CDR1 is SNHLY and CDR2 is FYNNEI. V was shortened by 6 bases and J by 4 bases, with 17 bases between the two germline ends. CDR3 amino acids: CASRGQGPGADTQYF. For the CDR3, the DNA is TGTGCCAGCAGGGGACAAGGACCCGGGGCAGATACGCAGTATTTT.

The chain links TRBV9 to TRBJ2-7; 9 bases fit TRBD1. Germline-derived CDR1 and CDR2 are SGDLS and YYNGEE. The CDR3 sequence is 16 residues long. V lost 2 bases, J lost 2 bases, and 8 bases stayed unmatched. As DNA, the CDR3 is TGTGCCAGCAGCGTCCGGGACAGGGTTGACGCCTACGAGCAGTACTTC. Amino acid sequence: CASSVRDRVDAYEQYF.

The rearrangement uses TRBV9 and TRBJ2-7, with 7 bases that match TRBD1. Germline lookup yields CDR1 SGDLS and CDR2 YYNGEE. The CDR3 contains 14 residues. The V and J ends lost 4 bases and 2 bases, in that order; junction bases with no gene match: 6. CDR3 sequence: CASSSTGTAYEQYF. CDR3 bases: TGTGCCAGCAGCTCGACCGGGACAGCCTACGAGCAGTACTTC.

This clone was counted a single time. The chain links TRBV18 to TRBJ2-2; D gene uncertain. This CDR3 spans 15 amino acids. CDR1 is KGHSH, CDR2 LQKENI, per germline. Trimming cost V 8 bases and J 1 base, with 14 bases left between them. The CDR3 nucleotides are TGTGCCAGCCGACCAAGTAGCAGGAACACCGGGGAGCTGTTTTTT. This translates into CASRPSSRNTGELFF.

This chain connects TRBV30 to TRBJ1-2, with 11 bases lining up with TRBD1. Per the germline V gene, CDR1 is GTSNPN and CDR2 is SVGIG (reference sequence). The V and J ends lost 0 bases and 8 bases, in that order; junction bases with no gene match: 8. This CDR3 is built from 15 residues. Here the CDR3 reads CAWSVTGTGGSGYTF. CDR3 DNA: TGTGCCTGGAGTGTAACCGGGACAGGGGGAAGCGGCTACACCTTC.

This clone came up once. The chain is built from TRBV15 and TRBJ2-7; possibly TRBD1 for D (6 bases). Germline CDR1 is LNHNV and CDR2 is YYDKDF (reference sequence). The CDR3 loop spans 14 amino acids. V was cut by 4 bases and J by 7 bases, with 17 bases left in between. Written as DNA, the CDR3 is TGTGCCACCAGCACCGGGACACCTCCTTGGGAGCAGTACTTC. Translating it yields CATSTGTPPWEQYF.

This clone was seen just once. V is TRBV11-3 and J is TRBJ2-2; perhaps TRBD2 as D (5 bases). The CDR3 extends over 15 amino acids. V was clipped by 1 base and J by 2 bases, with 8 bases between them. Germline CDR1 is SGHNT and CDR2 is YENEEA. The CDR3 spells CASSLGGLNTGELFF. CDR3 nucleotide sequence: TGTGCCAGCAGCTTAGGAGGGTTAAACACCGGGGAGCTGTTTTTT.

The rearrangement links TRBV9 to TRBJ2-2; TRBD2 matches at 8 bases. The germline V gene has CDR1 SGDLS and CDR2 YYNGEE. The CDR3 contains 14 residues. J was trimmed by 4 bases and V by 7 bases; bases with no gene match: 6. In DNA, the CDR3 is TGTGCCAGCGCACGGGAGGGGGGCACCGGGGAGCTGTTTTTT. This gives the protein CASAREGGTGELFF.

The chain has TRBV27 and TRBJ2-1, with D perhaps TRBD1 (6 bases). V was clipped by 7 bases and J by 2 bases, with 15 bases between them. The CDR3 loop spans 15 amino acids. Germline V lookup: CDR1 MNHEY, CDR2 SMNVEV (reference sequence). The DNA of the CDR3 is TGTGCCAGCAATATAAGGGGGTTACCCTACAATGAGCAGTTCTTC. Translated: CASNIRGLPYNEQFF.

The J gene is TRBJ2-1, the V gene TRBV11-1; 7 bases fit TRBD1. Germline values: CDR1 SGHAT, CDR2 FQDESV (reference sequence). V trimming: 5 bases; J trimming: 3 bases; junction bases outside the gene matches: 7. The CDR3 spans 15 residues. The CDR3 DNA is TGTGCCAGCAGCAAAACAGGGGTTAACTACAATGAGCAGTTCTTC. It codes for CASSKTGVNYNEQFF.

The V call is TRBV6-6, the J call TRBJ2-3; 8 bases match TRBD2. V trimming: 1 base; J trimming: 0 bases; junction bases outside the gene matches: 3. The germline V gene encodes CDR1 MNHNY and CDR2 SVGAGI (reference sequence). The CDR3 loop spans 16 amino acids. The CDR3 DNA is TGTGCCAGCAGTTACTTTGGACTAGCTAGCACAGATACGCAGTATTTT. Amino acid sequence: CASSYFGLASTDTQYF.

The J gene is TRBJ1-3, the V gene TRBV5-1; a possible D gene is TRBD1 (5 bases). Germline V gives CDR1 SGHRS, CDR2 YFSETQ. The CDR3 runs to 15 residues. V was clipped by 4 bases and J by 2 bases, with 13 bases between them. The CDR3 sequence is CASSRLGGAGNTIYF. Here the CDR3 DNA reads TGCGCCAGCAGCCGTCTCGGGGGAGCTGGAAACACCATATATTTT.

The genes are TRBV6-6 and TRBJ2-5, with 13 bases fitting TRBD2. Per the germline V gene, CDR1 is MNHNY and CDR2 is SVGAGI (reference sequence). The V segment lost 5 bases and the J segment 2 bases; nucleotides outside the gene matches: 2. The CDR3 totals 15 residues. Here the CDR3 DNA reads TGTGCCAGCAGTCCGGGACTAGCGGGGCAAGAGACCCAGTACTTC. Translating gives CASSPGLAGQETQYF.

The CDR3 here is CASSPGGGETQYF. The CDR3 DNA sequence: TGTGCCAGCTCACCAGGGGGAGGTGAGACCCAGTACTTC. The chain uses TRBV18 and TRBJ2-5, with TRBD2 as a possible D gene (6 bases). Germline CDR1 and CDR2: KGHSH and LQKENI. CDR3 size: 13 residues. Trimming removed 2 bases from V and 5 bases from J, with 9 bases in between.

This chain connects TRBV14 to TRBJ1-2, with TRBD1 matching over 7 bases. J was trimmed by 3 bases and V by 4 bases; bases with no gene match: 5. The CDR3 totals 14 residues. Germline V CDR1 and CDR2: SGHDN, FVKESK. The CDR3 protein is CASSPTGSHYGYTF. The CDR3 nucleotides are TGTGCCAGCAGCCCGACAGGGTCCCACTATGGCTACACCTTC.

The V and J genes are TRBV29-1 and TRBJ1-2; possibly TRBD1 for D (5 bases). V lost 3 bases to trimming and J lost 3 bases, with 8 bases between them. The germline CDR1 and CDR2 sequences are SQVTM and ANQGSEA. This CDR3 comprises 12 residues. In nucleotides, the CDR3 is TGCAGCGTTGACGGGGGGGACTATGGCTACACCTTC. As protein: CSVDGGDYGYTF.

The CDR3 loop is CASSDTGNPTDIQYF. In DNA form, the CDR3 reads TGTGCCAGCAGTGATACAGGAAACCCCACTGACATTCAGTACTTC. The gene calls are TRBV25-1 and TRBJ2-4; tentatively, D is TRBD1 (5 bases). V was shortened by 3 bases and J by 8 bases, with 17 bases between the two germline ends. CDR1 is MGHDK, CDR2 SYGVNS, per germline. This CDR3 has 15 residues. Variable domain in full (rest from reference TRBV25-1 and TRBJ2-4): EADIYQTPRYLVIGTGKKITLECSQTMGHDKMYWYQQDPGMELHLIHYSYGVNSTEKGDLSSESTVSRIRTEHFPLTLESARPSHTSQYLCASSDTGNPTDIQYFGAGTRLSVL.

The genes are TRBV2 and TRBJ1-5, with 8 bases that match TRBD1. The CDR3 has 14 amino acids. Germline CDR1 SNHLY, CDR2 FYNNEI. Trimming removed 5 bases from V and 7 bases from J; junction bases left unmatched: 7. In DNA form, the CDR3 reads TGTGCCAGCAGTCTCGGACAGGGAAGCCAGCCCCAGCATTTT. Its protein is CASSLGQGSQPQHF.